The source of this TCR beta chain is a study of T cell responses to AZD1222 COVID-19 vaccine. General study results and limits: Reportedly, nearly half of unique spike TCRs recognized epitopes outside B.1.351/B.1.1.7 mutations. A mostly white British donor set with more females was recruited, and clonal diversity was possibly underestimated. Spike-specific TCR breadth rose after two AZD1222 doses, and depth rose as well.

Repertoires were generated with immunoSEQ multiplex PCR, while TCRdb's copy carries only in-frame clones and drops some. The sample has 100,000 to 120,000 clones; about 91% are singletons. The germline V gene encodes CDR1 LNHDA and CDR2 SQIVND (reference sequence). The CDR3 consists of 15 residues. V was trimmed by 2 bases and J by 0 bases, leaving 8 bases between them. Notes on this clone: Its matching antigen is unknown.

The chain links TRBV19 to TRBJ2-1; D is unclear. Sequences were derived from peripheral blood, sampled 28 days after the second AZD1222 dose. The sequence was obtained from an adult who received the AZD1222 COVID-19 vaccine. CDR3 amino acids: CASSIHANSYNEQFF. CDR3 coding DNA: TGTGCCAGTAGTATACACGCGAACTCCTACAATGAGCAGTTCTTC.